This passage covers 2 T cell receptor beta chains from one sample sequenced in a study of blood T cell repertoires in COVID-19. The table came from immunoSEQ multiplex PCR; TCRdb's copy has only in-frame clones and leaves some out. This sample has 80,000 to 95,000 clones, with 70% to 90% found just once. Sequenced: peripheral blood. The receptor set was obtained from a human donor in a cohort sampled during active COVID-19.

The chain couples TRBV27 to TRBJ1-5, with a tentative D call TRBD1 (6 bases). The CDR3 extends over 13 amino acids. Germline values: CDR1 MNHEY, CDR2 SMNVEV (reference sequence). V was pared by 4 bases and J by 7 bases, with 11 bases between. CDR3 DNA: TGTGCCAGCAGTTGGCAGGGGAAACAGCCCCAGCATTTT. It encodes CASSWQGKQPQHF.

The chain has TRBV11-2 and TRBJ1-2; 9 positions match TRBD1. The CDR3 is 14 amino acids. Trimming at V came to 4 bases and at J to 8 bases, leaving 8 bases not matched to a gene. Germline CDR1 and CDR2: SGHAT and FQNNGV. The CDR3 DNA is TGTGCCAGCAGCTCGGCCCGGGACAGGGTAGGCTACACCTTC. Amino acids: CASSSARDRVGYTF. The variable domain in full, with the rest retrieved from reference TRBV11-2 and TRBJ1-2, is EAGVAQSPRYKIIEKRQSVAFWCNPISGHATLYWYQQILGQGPKLLIQFQNNGVVDDSQLPKDRFSAERLKGVDSTLKIQPAKLEDSAVYLCASSSARDRVGYTFGSGTRLTVV.